This T cell receptor (beta chain) was sequenced for a study of B cell selection in AIRE deficiency. Findings and limits, study-wide: Only around a tenth of approximately 3,700 shared Treg sequences were patient-specific; 30% to 40% healthy-specific. Shorter CDR3s marked shared Treg sequences, biased toward few non-templated insertions. Only TCRbeta was sequenced; around 37% of shared healthy Treg sequences appeared in Tconv. Patient Tconv cells held around a third of Treg sequences shared by healthy donors.

CDR1 SGHVS and CDR2 FNYEAQ come from the germline V gene. V dropped 5 bases and J dropped 3 bases, with 4 bases sitting between them. This CDR3 region has 12 residues. The method was immunoSEQ multiplex PCR; TCRdb's version includes in-frame clones alone and lacks a portion of them. The repertoire consists of tens of thousands of clones, with about 96% occurring once and the leading ten covering around 0.31%. Remarks on this clone: Its specificity is not known.

CD4+CD127+ cells were sorted as the conventional CD4 T cells. The TCR sequence derives from a human donor with AIRE deficiency. The rearrangement joins TRBV7-6 to TRBJ1-4; no clear D. The sample taken for sequencing was conventional CD4+ T cells sorted from PBMCs. The CDR3 nucleotides read TGTGCCAGCAGCGACCCTAATGAAAAACTGTTTTTT. The encoded protein is CASSDPNEKLFF.